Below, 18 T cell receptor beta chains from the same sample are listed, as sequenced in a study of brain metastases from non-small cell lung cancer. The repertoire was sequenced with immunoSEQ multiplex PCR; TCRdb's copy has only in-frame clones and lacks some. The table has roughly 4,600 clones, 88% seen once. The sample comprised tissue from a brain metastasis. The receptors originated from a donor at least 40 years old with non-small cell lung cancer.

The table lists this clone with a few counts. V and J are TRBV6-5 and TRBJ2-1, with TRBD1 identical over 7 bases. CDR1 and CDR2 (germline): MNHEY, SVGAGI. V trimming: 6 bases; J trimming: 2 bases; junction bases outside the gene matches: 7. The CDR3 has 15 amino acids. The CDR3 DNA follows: TGTGCCAGCAGGACAGGGCCCGAAACCTACAATGAGCAGTTCTTC. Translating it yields CASRTGPETYNEQFF.

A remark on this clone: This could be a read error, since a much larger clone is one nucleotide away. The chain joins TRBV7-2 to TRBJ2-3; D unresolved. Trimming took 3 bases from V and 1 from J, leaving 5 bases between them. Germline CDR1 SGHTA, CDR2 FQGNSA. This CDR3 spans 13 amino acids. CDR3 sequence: CASSFEGTDTQYF. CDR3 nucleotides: TGTGCCAGCAGCTTCGAGGGCACAGATACGCAGTATTTT.

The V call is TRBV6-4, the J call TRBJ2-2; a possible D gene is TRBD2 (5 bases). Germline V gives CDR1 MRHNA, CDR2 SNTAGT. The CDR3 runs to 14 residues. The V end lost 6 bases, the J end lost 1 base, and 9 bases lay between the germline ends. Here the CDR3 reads CASRGAENTGELFF. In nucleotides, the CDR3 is TGTGCCAGCAGAGGAGCGGAGAACACCGGGGAGCTGTTTTTT.

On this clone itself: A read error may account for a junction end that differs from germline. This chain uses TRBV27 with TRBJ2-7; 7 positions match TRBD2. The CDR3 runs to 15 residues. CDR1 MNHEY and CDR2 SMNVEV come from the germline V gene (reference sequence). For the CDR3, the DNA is TGTGCCAGCAGTTTAAGCCCGGGAGGCTCCCACGAGCAGTACTTC. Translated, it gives CASSLSPGGSHEQYF.

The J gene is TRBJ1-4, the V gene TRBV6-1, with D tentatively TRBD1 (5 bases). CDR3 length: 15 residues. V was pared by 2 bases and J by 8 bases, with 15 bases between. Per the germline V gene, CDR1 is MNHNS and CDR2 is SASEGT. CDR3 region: CASSENEGAREKLFF. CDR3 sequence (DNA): TGTGCCAGCAGTGAAAACGAAGGGGCGAGAGAAAAACTGTTTTTT.

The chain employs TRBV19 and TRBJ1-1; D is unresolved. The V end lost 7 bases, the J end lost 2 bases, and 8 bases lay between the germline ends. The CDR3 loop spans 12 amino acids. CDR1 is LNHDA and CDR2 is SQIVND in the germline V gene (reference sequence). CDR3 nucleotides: TGTGCCAGTATACGGACCAACACTGAAGCTTTCTTT. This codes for CASIRTNTEAFF. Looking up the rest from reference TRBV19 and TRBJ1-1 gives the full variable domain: DGGITQSPKYLFRKEGQNVTLSCEQNLNHDAMYWYRQDPGQGLRLIYYSQIVNDFQKGDIAEGYSVSREKKESFPLTVTSAQKNPTAFYLCASIRTNTEAFFGQGTRLTVV.

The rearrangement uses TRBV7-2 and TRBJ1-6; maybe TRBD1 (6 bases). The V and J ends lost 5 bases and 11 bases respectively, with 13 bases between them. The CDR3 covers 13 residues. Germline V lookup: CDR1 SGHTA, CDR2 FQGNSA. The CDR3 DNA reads TGTGCCAGCAGCCCCGACAGGCGAACACCCCTCCACTTT. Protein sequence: CASSPDRRTPLHF.

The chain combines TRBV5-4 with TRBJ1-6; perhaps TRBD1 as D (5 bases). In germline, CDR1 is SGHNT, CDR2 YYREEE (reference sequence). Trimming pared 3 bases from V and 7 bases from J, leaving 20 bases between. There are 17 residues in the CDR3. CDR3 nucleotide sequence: TGTGCCAGCAGCTCGCTGGCCGCGGACACCCCGAATTCACCCCTCCACTTT. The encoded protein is CASSSLAADTPNSPLHF.

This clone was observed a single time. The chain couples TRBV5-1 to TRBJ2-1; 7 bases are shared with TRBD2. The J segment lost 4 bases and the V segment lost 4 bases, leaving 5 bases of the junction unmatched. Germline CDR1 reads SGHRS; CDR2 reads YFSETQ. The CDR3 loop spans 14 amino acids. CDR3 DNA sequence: TGCGCCAGCAGCCTGGGGGAGGGGTACAATGAGCAGTTCTTC. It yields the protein CASSLGEGYNEQFF. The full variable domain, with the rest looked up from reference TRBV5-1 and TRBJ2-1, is KAGVTQTPRYLIKTRGQQVTLSCSPISGHRSVSWYQQTPGQGLQFLFEYFSETQRNKGNFPGRFSGRQFSNSRSEMNVSTLELGDSALYLCASSLGEGYNEQFFGPGTRLTVL.

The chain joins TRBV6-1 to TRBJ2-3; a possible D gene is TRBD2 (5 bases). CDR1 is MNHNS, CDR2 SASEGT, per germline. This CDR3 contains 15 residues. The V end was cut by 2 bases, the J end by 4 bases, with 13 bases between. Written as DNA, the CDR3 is TGTGCCAGCAGTGAATATATCGGGGTTTCAGATACGCAGTATTTT. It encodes CASSEYIGVSDTQYF.

The CDR3: CASSQDTAYGYTF. The CDR3 nucleotides are TGCGCCAGCAGCCAAGATACGGCCTATGGCTACACCTTC. This chain connects TRBV4-3 to TRBJ1-2; no definite D call. Deletions cut 0 bases from V and 4 bases from J, with 6 bases between. Germline loops: CDR1 LGHNA, CDR2 YSLEER. This CDR3 is 13 amino acids long.

CDR3 bases: TGCGCCAGCAGCTTTAGCGGGGGAGGGGATACGCAGTATTTT. Residues: CASSFSGGGDTQYF. V is TRBV5-1 and J is TRBJ2-3; 9 nucleotides line up with TRBD2. The CDR3 is 14 amino acids. V lost 2 bases to trimming and J lost 6 bases; unmatched junction nucleotides: 4. Per germline, CDR1 SGHRS and CDR2 YFSETQ. The variable domain in full, completed from reference TRBV5-1 and TRBJ2-3, reads KAGVTQTPRYLIKTRGQQVTLSCSPISGHRSVSWYQQTPGQGLQFLFEYFSETQRNKGNFPGRFSGRQFSNSRSEMNVSTLELGDSALYLCASSFSGGGDTQYFGPGTRLTVL.

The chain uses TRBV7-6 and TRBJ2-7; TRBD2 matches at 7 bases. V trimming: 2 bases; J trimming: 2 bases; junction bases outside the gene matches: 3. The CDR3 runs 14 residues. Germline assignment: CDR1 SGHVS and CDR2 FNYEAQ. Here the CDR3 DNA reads TGTGCCAGCAGCTTACGGACTAGACCCTACGAGCAGTACTTC. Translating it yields CASSLRTRPYEQYF. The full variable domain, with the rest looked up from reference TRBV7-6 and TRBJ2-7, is GAGVSQSPRYKVTKRGQDVALRCDPISGHVSLYWYRQALGQGPEFLTYFNYEAQQDKSGLPNDRFSAERPEGSISTLTIQRTEQRDSAMYRCASSLRTRPYEQYFGPGTRLTVT.

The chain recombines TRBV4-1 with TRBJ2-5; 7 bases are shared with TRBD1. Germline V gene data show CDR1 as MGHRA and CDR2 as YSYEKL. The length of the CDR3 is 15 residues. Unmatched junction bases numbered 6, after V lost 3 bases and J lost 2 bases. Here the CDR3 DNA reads TGCGCCAGCAGCCATCCTCGACAGGGACAAGAGACCCAGTACTTC. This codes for CASSHPRQGQETQYF.

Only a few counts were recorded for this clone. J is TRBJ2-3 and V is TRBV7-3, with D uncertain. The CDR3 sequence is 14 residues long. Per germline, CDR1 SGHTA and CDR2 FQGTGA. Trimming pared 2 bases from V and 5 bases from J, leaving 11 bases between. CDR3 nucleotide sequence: TGTGCCAGCAGCTTATGGCCGACGGGAGATACGCAGTATTTT. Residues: CASSLWPTGDTQYF.

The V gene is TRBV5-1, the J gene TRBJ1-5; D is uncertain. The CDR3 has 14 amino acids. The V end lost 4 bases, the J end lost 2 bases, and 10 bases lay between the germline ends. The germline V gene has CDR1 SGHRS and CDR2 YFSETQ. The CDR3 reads CASSPSSGNQPQHF. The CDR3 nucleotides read TGCGCCAGCAGCCCCTCGTCGGGCAATCAGCCCCAGCATTTT. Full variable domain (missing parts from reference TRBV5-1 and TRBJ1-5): KAGVTQTPRYLIKTRGQQVTLSCSPISGHRSVSWYQQTPGQGLQFLFEYFSETQRNKGNFPGRFSGRQFSNSRSEMNVSTLELGDSALYLCASSPSSGNQPQHFGDGTRLSIL.

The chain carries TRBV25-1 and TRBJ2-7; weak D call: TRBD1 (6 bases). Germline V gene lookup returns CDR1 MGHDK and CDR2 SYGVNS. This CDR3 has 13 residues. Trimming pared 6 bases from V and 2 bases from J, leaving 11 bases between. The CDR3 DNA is TGTGCCAGCAGCCAGGGGTGGGCCTACGAGCAGTACTTC. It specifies CASSQGWAYEQYF.

CDR3 amino acids: CAISEWDSFDYGYTF. CDR3 nucleotides: TGTGCCATCAGTGAGTGGGACAGTTTTGACTATGGCTACACCTTC. The chain couples TRBV10-3 to TRBJ1-2, with TRBD1 identical over 7 bases. The germline CDR1 and CDR2 sequences are ENHRY and SYGVKD. The CDR3 covers 15 residues. V was pared by 1 base and J by 3 bases, with 5 bases of the junction left unmatched.